This section outlines one TCR beta chain sequence together with its context. The antigen is not known. The data stem from a study of shared clonotypes between healthy human individuals. General study findings and limits: Non-shared clonotypes displayed generation probabilities falling below those of clonotypes present in all four donors. Sharing across four donors was highest in naive CD4 (around 5%) and lowest in memory CD8 (0.4%).

CD45RO-negative, CCR7-positively selected cells formed the naive CD8 fraction, excluding terminally differentiated effector memory CD45RA+ cells. The run depth of the assay was deep. The authors' processing: Junction-only immunoSEQ sequences carried no quality scores, so filtering differed. Method: immunoSEQ multiplex PCR; TCRdb's copy keeps in-frame clones and lacks some. The V and J calls and clone size come from that table; D and trimming were worked out from the DNA. The sample holds around 600,000 clones, roughly 95% seen once. Germline V gene data show CDR1 as SEHNR and CDR2 as FQNEAQ (reference sequence). V lost 5 bases and J lost 2, with 13 bases in between. There are 15 residues in the CDR3.

This rearrangement joins TRBV7-9 to TRBJ1-5, with D possibly TRBD1 on 5 matching bases. The receptor was derived from a woman aged 25 to 39 in good health. The sequencing input was naive CD8+ T cells sorted from blood. The chain's CDR3 is CASSPGTAGNQPQHF. CDR3 bases: TGTGCCAGCAGCCCAGGGACGGCGGGCAATCAGCCCCAGCATTTT.